This entry lists 21 T cell receptor beta chains sequenced from one sample in a study of blood T cell repertoires in COVID-19. Sequenced by immunoSEQ multiplex PCR; TCRdb stores in-frame clones only, minus some. Of about 250,000 clones in the sample, about nine tenths were seen once. The material sequenced was PBMCs or T cells enriched from blood (not recorded which). The receptors here all came from a woman in her twenties or thirties with acute COVID-19.

Worth noting for this clone: The sample contains more than one DNA sequence encoding this CDR3. This rearrangement joins TRBV7-2 to TRBJ2-1, with TRBD2 matching 12 bases. Germline loops: CDR1 SGHTA, CDR2 FQGNSA. This CDR3 region has 15 residues. J gave up 4 bases and V 5 bases, and 3 bases lay outside the gene matches. CDR3 DNA sequence: TGTGCCAGCAGCCCAACTAGCGGGGGGTACAATGAGCAGTTCTTC. Translating gives CASSPTSGGYNEQFF.

V gene TRBV28 combines with J gene TRBJ1-5; 8 nucleotides align to TRBD1. The V gene's germline CDR1 is MDHEN and CDR2 SYDVKM. The V segment lost 4 bases and the J segment 5 bases; nucleotides outside the gene matches: 19. This CDR3 is built from 19 residues. CDR3 sequence reads: CASSSTPDGAGGRDQPQHF. CDR3 coding DNA: TGTGCCAGCAGTTCGACTCCAGATGGAGCAGGGGGCCGGGATCAGCCCCAGCATTTT.

This CDR3 reads CASSYSGGGVSEQYF. The CDR3 DNA reads as TGTGCCAGCAGTTACTCGGGAGGAGGGGTCTCCGAGCAGTACTTC. The chain employs TRBV6-5 and TRBJ2-7; tentative D call: TRBD2 (6 bases). From germline, CDR1 is MNHEY and CDR2 SVGAGI. V was pared by 0 bases and J by 6 bases, with 15 bases between. There are 15 residues in the CDR3.

This chain connects TRBV10-3 to TRBJ1-3; 7 bases map to TRBD1. The CDR3 is made up of 14 amino acids. With 2 bases clipped from V and 2 bases from J, the junction kept 0 bases outside the gene matches. Germline CDR1 is ENHRY and CDR2 is SYGVKD. CDR3 in amino acids: CAISEDRAGNTIYF. The CDR3 DNA follows: TGTGCCATCAGTGAGGACAGGGCTGGAAACACCATATATTTT.

The chain has TRBV27 and TRBJ2-7; D gene unclear. Looked up from germline, CDR1 is MNHEY and CDR2 is SMNVEV (reference sequence). The V and J ends lost 1 base and 7 bases respectively, with 11 bases between them. There are 13 residues in the CDR3. This chain's CDR3 is CASSLLGSREQYF. In DNA, the CDR3 is TGTGCCAGCAGTTTATTAGGCTCGAGGGAGCAGTACTTC.

This clone showed up just once. The J gene is TRBJ2-5, the V gene TRBV19; D is perhaps TRBD1 (6 bases). CDR3 length equals 18 residues. Germline-derived CDR1 and CDR2 are LNHDA and SQIVND (reference sequence). The V end was cut by 8 bases, the J end by 2 bases, with 27 bases between. In DNA form, the CDR3 reads TGTGCCAGTTCCCTAGGCAGGGGCGCTTCAGGGAGACAAGAGACCCAGTACTTC. Translating it yields CASSLGRGASGRQETQYF.

This clone has a handful of counts. This chain connects TRBV18 to TRBJ1-6; weak D call: TRBD1 (6 bases). The V and J ends lost 3 bases and 7 bases respectively, with 13 bases between them. This CDR3 has 15 amino acids. Germline V gene sequence: CDR1 KGHSH, CDR2 LQKENI. The CDR3 nucleotides are TGTGCCAGCTCACCGCAGGGACACGCAAATTCACCCCTCCACTTT. Residues: CASSPQGHANSPLHF.

The CDR3 DNA follows: TGTGCCAGCAGTGAAGGGACAGGGGGCTTTTCACCCCTCCACTTT. The encoded protein is CASSEGTGGFSPLHF. The J gene is TRBJ1-6, the V gene TRBV6-1, with 11 bases that match TRBD1. The CDR3 consists of 15 residues. Germline loops: CDR1 MNHNS, CDR2 SASEGT. The junction had 2 bases not matched to a gene; V was cut back by 1 base and J by 9 bases.

For the CDR3, the DNA is TGTGCCAGCAGCCCCGGGACTAGCGGGGGGGCGGACAATGAGCAGTTCTTC. This sequence encodes CASSPGTSGGADNEQFF. The chain employs TRBV9 and TRBJ2-1, with 16 positions matching TRBD2. Germline trimming cut 4 bases from V and 5 bases from J; bases unmatched to any gene: 6. This CDR3 region has 17 residues. CDR1 and CDR2 (germline): SGDLS, YYNGEE.

The chain carries TRBV30 and TRBJ1-5; D is unresolved. CDR3 size: 13 residues. The germline V gene has CDR1 GTSNPN and CDR2 SVGIG (reference sequence). The germline V and J ends were trimmed by 2 bases and 7 bases, with 12 bases remaining between them. The CDR3 is CAWSMAEKQPQHF. Written as DNA, the CDR3 is TGTGCCTGGAGTATGGCCGAAAAACAGCCCCAGCATTTT.

The genes are TRBV19 and TRBJ2-7; 10 nucleotides agree with TRBD1. V lost 6 bases to trimming and J lost 12 bases; unmatched junction nucleotides: 17. Germline V gene lookup returns CDR1 LNHDA and CDR2 SQIVND (reference sequence). CDR3 length: 15 residues. The CDR3 nucleotides are TGTGCCAGTAGCTCCGAGACAGGGGGCGGAATAAAGGTGTACTTC. It codes for CASSSETGGGIKVYF. Full variable domain (remainder filled in from reference TRBV19 and TRBJ2-7): DGGITQSPKYLFRKEGQNVTLSCEQNLNHDAMYWYRQDPGQGLRLIYYSQIVNDFQKGDIAEGYSVSREKKESFPLTVTSAQKNPTAFYLCASSSETGGGIKVYFGPGTRLTVT.

The chain is built from TRBV10-3 and TRBJ1-6; 9 bases match TRBD1. CDR1 and CDR2 from the germline V gene are ENHRY and SYGVKD. V lost 10 bases to trimming and J lost 8 bases; unmatched junction nucleotides: 6. CDR3 length: 13 amino acids. This CDR3 reads CATEGQGDSPLHF. CDR3 bases: TGTGCCACCGAGGGACAGGGAGATTCACCCCTCCACTTT.

The rearrangement links TRBV18 to TRBJ2-3, with 9 bases aligning to TRBD2. Trimming took 3 bases from V and 1 from J; bases not matched to a gene: 2. Germline CDR1 is KGHSH and CDR2 is LQKENI. The CDR3 length is 15 residues. This chain's CDR3 is CASSPSSGGTDTQYF. CDR3 nucleotides: TGTGCCAGCTCACCTTCTAGCGGGGGCACAGATACGCAGTATTTT.

The chain carries TRBV2 and TRBJ2-3; the match to TRBD1 covers 8 bases. The CDR3 totals 14 residues. The trim removed 10 bases at V and 8 bases at J, leaving 14 bases unmatched. Germline V lookup: CDR1 SNHLY, CDR2 FYNNEI. The CDR3 sequence is CATSSGQGIATQYF. The CDR3 DNA reads TGTGCCACCTCCTCCGGACAGGGAATAGCTACGCAGTATTTT.

This clone was found once. The CDR3 coding sequence is TGTGCCAGCAGTGTTCAATCGGGGGGCTACACCTTC. This codes for CASSVQSGGYTF. The gene calls are TRBV25-1 and TRBJ1-2, with D unclear. Germline lookup yields CDR1 MGHDK and CDR2 SYGVNS. This CDR3 is 12 amino acids long. V was shortened by 4 bases and J by 8 bases, with 11 bases between the two germline ends.

The chain employs TRBV19 and TRBJ1-1; no clear D gene. V gave up 4 bases and J gave up 7 bases, with 7 bases separating them. Per germline, CDR1 LNHDA and CDR2 SQIVND (reference sequence). The CDR3 extends over 11 amino acids. In nucleotides, the CDR3 is TGTGCCAGTAGTAAGACGGGTGAAGCTTTCTTT. It yields the protein CASSKTGEAFF.

The genes are TRBV4-3 and TRBJ2-7; no firm D call. CDR1 and CDR2 (germline): LGHNA, YSLEER. CDR3 length: 14 residues. Trimming took off 0 bases at V and 5 bases at J, with 11 bases between the two ends. The CDR3 sequence is CASSQEARSHEQYF. The DNA of the CDR3 is TGCGCCAGCAGCCAAGAAGCTAGGTCCCACGAGCAGTACTTC.

V gene TRBV7-9 combines with J gene TRBJ2-7; D gene uncertain. The CDR3 extends over 14 amino acids. V lost 3 bases, J lost 7 bases, and 16 bases lay in between. Germline V CDR1 and CDR2: SEHNR, FQNEAQ (reference sequence). As DNA, the CDR3 is TGTGCCAGCAGCTTCCCCACAGTTCCCCCTGAGCAGTACTTC. Residues: CASSFPTVPPEQYF.

The genes are TRBV3-1 (or the pseudogene TRBV3-2) and TRBJ2-1, with TRBD2 matching over 8 bases. The CDR3 is 15 amino acids. V lost 1 base to trimming and J lost 9 bases; unmatched junction nucleotides: 8. Germline V gene sequence: CDR1 LGHDT, CDR2 YNNKEL (reference sequence). Here the CDR3 reads CASSQGIGSGSEQFF. The CDR3 nucleotides read TGTGCCAGCAGCCAAGGGATCGGGAGCGGGAGTGAGCAGTTCTTC.

This chain uses TRBV19 with TRBJ1-3, with 12 nucleotides matching TRBD1. This CDR3 region has 19 residues. V shed 6 bases, J shed 2 bases, and the junction held 14 bases outside the gene matches. Per the germline V gene, CDR1 is LNHDA and CDR2 is SQIVND (reference sequence). CDR3 in DNA: TGTGCCAGTAGAAAAACCGGGACAGGGGGCGCCGGCCCTGGAAACACCATATATTTT. Translation: CASRKTGTGGAGPGNTIYF.

The chain has TRBV7-8 and TRBJ1-1; 7 bases match TRBD1. The ends lost 0 bases at V and 4 bases at J; junction bases unmatched: 8. CDR1 and CDR2 (germline): SGHVS, FQNEAQ. The CDR3 loop spans 16 amino acids. CDR3 protein: CASSLATGEMSTEAFF. DNA of the CDR3: TGTGCCAGCAGCTTAGCTACAGGGGAAATGAGCACTGAAGCTTTCTTT.